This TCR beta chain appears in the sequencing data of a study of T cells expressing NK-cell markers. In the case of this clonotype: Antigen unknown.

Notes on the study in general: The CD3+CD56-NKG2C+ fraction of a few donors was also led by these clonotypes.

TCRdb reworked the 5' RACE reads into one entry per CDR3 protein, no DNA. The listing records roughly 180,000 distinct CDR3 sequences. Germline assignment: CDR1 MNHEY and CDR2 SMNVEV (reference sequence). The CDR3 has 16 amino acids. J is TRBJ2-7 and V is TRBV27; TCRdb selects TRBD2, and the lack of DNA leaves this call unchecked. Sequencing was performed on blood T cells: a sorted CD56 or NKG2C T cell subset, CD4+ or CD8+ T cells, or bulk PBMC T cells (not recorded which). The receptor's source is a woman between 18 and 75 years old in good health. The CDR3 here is CASSTLAGRLSYEQYF.